The 9 T cell receptor beta chains below were found in one sample sequenced in a study of blood T cell repertoires in COVID-19. Sequenced by immunoSEQ multiplex PCR; TCRdb stores in-frame clones only, minus some. The sample gives fewer than 250,000 clones, roughly 86% of which show up once; approximately 3% is in the top ten. The sequencing sample was made of peripheral blood. The receptor set was obtained from a man in his sixties with acute or convalescent COVID-19.

J is TRBJ1-2 and V is TRBV6-1; TRBD1 aligns across 10 bases. CDR3 size: 16 residues. J was trimmed by 5 bases and V by 1 base; bases with no gene match: 7. CDR1 is MNHNS, CDR2 SASEGT, per germline. This CDR3 is CASSEGQGQGVYGYTF. The CDR3 region has the DNA TGTGCCAGCAGTGAAGGGCAAGGACAGGGGGTTTATGGCTACACCTTC.

The chain links TRBV19 to TRBJ1-2; TRBD1 matches at 7 bases. The V and J ends lost 6 bases and 8 bases, in that order; junction bases with no gene match: 18. CDR1 and CDR2 from the germline V gene are LNHDA and SQIVND (reference sequence). The CDR3 has 16 amino acids. The CDR3 nucleotides read TGTGCCAGTAGCCATTTTACGACAGGGACGAATGGGGGCTACACCTTC. Its translation: CASSHFTTGTNGGYTF.

This clone was observed a single time. V and J are TRBV30 and TRBJ1-1; no clear D. Trimming cost V 4 bases and J 1 base, with 10 bases left between them. This CDR3 has 13 residues. CDR1 and CDR2 from the germline V gene are GTSNPN and SVGIG (reference sequence). The DNA of the CDR3 is TGTGCCTGGACGAAGCTAACGAACACTGAAGCTTTCTTT. It specifies CAWTKLTNTEAFF.

The chain has TRBV24-1 and TRBJ2-7; D is unclear. Trimming took off 0 bases at V and 5 bases at J, with 10 bases between the two ends. The CDR3 spans 14 residues. Germline values: CDR1 KGHDR, CDR2 SFDVKD. The DNA of the CDR3 is TGTGCCACCAGTGATTTGGCCCCAGTCCACGAGCAGTACTTC. This encodes CATSDLAPVHEQYF.

This clone came up a few times. The same CDR3 is also encoded by other DNA sequences in this sample. CDR3 sequence reads: CASSSRGTGELFF. The CDR3 DNA follows: TGCGCCAGCAGCTCCCGGGGGACCGGGGAGCTGTTTTTT. The chain has TRBV5-1 and TRBJ2-2; possibly TRBD2 for D (6 bases). V lost 3 bases and J 5 bases, leaving 8 bases between the germline ends. CDR3 length: 13 amino acids. CDR1 is SGHRS and CDR2 is YFSETQ in the germline V gene.

The V call is TRBV5-4, the J call TRBJ2-7; 10 bases fit TRBD2. The trim removed 4 bases at V and 0 bases at J, leaving 4 bases unmatched. Looked up from germline, CDR1 is SGHNT and CDR2 is YYREEE (reference sequence). CDR3 length: 15 amino acids. CDR3 loop: CASSRSGGASYEQYF. In DNA, the CDR3 is TGTGCCAGCAGCCGGAGCGGGGGGGCCTCCTACGAGCAGTACTTC.

This clone was detected only once. V usage is TRBV7-3 and J usage is TRBJ2-1; D is perhaps TRBD2 (6 bases). From germline, CDR1 is SGHTA and CDR2 FQGTGA. Trimming shortened V by 1 base and J by 4 bases, and 14 bases separated the two germline ends. CDR3 length: 16 amino acids. CDR3 in amino acids: CASSLIRRGLYNEQFF. The CDR3 nucleotides read TGTGCCAGCAGCTTAATTAGGCGGGGTTTGTACAATGAGCAGTTCTTC.

This clone was counted once. The V and J genes are TRBV19 and TRBJ1-1; the D is unclear. The CDR3 totals 15 residues. Germline V gene sequence: CDR1 LNHDA, CDR2 SQIVND (reference sequence). Trimming left V 3 bases short and J 1 base short, with 12 bases between. CDR3 loop: CASSMQSTGNTEAFF. In nucleotides, the CDR3 is TGTGCCAGTAGTATGCAGTCGACGGGGAACACTGAAGCTTTCTTT.

The chain links TRBV5-4 to TRBJ2-1; D not resolved. CDR3 size: 14 residues. The V end lost 2 bases, the J end lost 6 bases, and 12 bases lay between the germline ends. Looked up from germline, CDR1 is SGHNT and CDR2 is YYREEE (reference sequence). CDR3: CASSFESLGNEQFF. The CDR3 nucleotides read TGTGCCAGCAGCTTCGAGAGCCTCGGCAATGAGCAGTTCTTC.